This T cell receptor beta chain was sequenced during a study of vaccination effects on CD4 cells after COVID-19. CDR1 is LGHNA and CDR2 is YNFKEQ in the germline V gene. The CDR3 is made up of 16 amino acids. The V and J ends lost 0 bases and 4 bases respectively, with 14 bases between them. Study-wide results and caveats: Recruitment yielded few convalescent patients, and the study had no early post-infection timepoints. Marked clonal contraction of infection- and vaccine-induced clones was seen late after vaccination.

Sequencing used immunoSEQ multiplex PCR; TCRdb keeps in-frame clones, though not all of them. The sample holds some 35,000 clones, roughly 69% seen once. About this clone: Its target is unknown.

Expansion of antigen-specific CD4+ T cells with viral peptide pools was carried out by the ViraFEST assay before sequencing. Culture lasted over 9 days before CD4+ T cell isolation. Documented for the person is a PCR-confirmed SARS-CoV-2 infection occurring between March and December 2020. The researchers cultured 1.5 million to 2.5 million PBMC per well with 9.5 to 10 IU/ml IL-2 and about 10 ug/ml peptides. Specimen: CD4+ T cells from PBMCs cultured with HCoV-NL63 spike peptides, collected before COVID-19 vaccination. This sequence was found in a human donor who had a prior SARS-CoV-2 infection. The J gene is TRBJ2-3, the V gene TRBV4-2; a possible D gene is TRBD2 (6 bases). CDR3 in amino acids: CASSQDPSANPDTQYF. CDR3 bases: TGTGCCAGCAGCCAAGATCCTAGCGCAAACCCAGATACGCAGTATTTT.